The 26 T cell receptor beta chains in this list originate from one sample, sequenced in a study of T cells after posttransplantation cyclophosphamide (dated by TCRdb to between 2015 and 2016). Viable CD3+CD4+ or CD3+CD8+ cells that were CCR7+CD45RA+CD45RO-CD95-CD27+CD28+ were classified as naive T cells. Library method: the immunoSEQ multiplex PCR assay. TCRdb provides this immuneACCESS table in a form limited to in-frame rearrangements. Some clones are lacking; in checked studies, under half of them reflect an unresolved V gene, and why the rest are absent is not known. This sample is represented by approximately 17,000 clones; less than 95% of them were singletons. The top ten constitute 0.25% to 0.3% of the sample. Sequenced sample: naive CD4+ T cells sorted from blood. The origin of the receptors is a woman aged 50 to 60 in good health and a related stem cell transplant donor.

V usage is TRBV6-6 and J usage is TRBJ1-2; TRBD1 matches 12 bases. This CDR3 spans 13 amino acids. The junction had 9 bases not matched to a gene; V was cut back by 11 bases and J by 8 bases. Germline CDR1 MNHNY, CDR2 SVGAGI (reference sequence). CDR3 DNA sequence: TGTGCCGGGGAGGGACAGGGGGCGAGCGGCTACACCTTC. It is translated as CAGEGQGASGYTF.

V is TRBV5-1 and J is TRBJ2-1; D possibly corresponds to TRBD2 (6 bases). Between the trimmed V and J ends, which lost 7 bases and 2 bases, there was a span of 22 bases. Germline CDR1 and CDR2: SGHRS and YFSETQ. CDR3 length: 17 amino acids. The CDR3 spells CASRGYDSYEAYNEQFF. In nucleotides, the CDR3 is TGCGCCAGCCGGGGGTACGACAGCTACGAAGCCTACAATGAGCAGTTCTTC.

The V gene is TRBV30, the J gene TRBJ2-3, with D uncertain. Per the germline V gene, CDR1 is GTSNPN and CDR2 is SVGIG (reference sequence). V lost 5 bases and J 6 bases, leaving 9 bases between the germline ends. The CDR3 covers 11 residues. CDR3 loop: CAWGIQDTQYF. In nucleotides, the CDR3 is TGTGCCTGGGGAATACAGGATACGCAGTATTTT.

This clone was detected only once. V and J are TRBV19 and TRBJ2-3; D is possibly TRBD2 (6 bases). With 8 bases removed from V and 10 bases from J, the gap between germline ends came to 10 bases. This CDR3 contains 10 residues. Germline V lookup: CDR1 LNHDA, CDR2 SQIVND (reference sequence). The CDR3 region is CASGTSAQYF. CDR3 DNA: TGTGCCAGTGGGACTTCTGCGCAGTATTTT.

This sequence joins TRBV5-4 and TRBJ2-1; 9 bases map to TRBD2. Germline assignment: CDR1 SGHNT and CDR2 YYREEE (reference sequence). The CDR3 covers 14 residues. Germline trimming cut 4 bases from V and 4 bases from J; bases unmatched to any gene: 3. The CDR3 region has the DNA TGTGCCAGCAGCCGGGGACTAGCTTACAATGAGCAGTTCTTC. It yields the protein CASSRGLAYNEQFF.

The gene calls are TRBV28 and TRBJ1-1; 7 bases line up with TRBD1. The CDR3 is 14 residues long. J was trimmed by 7 bases and V by 2 bases; bases with no gene match: 7. CDR1 and CDR2 (germline): MDHEN, SYDVKM. This chain's CDR3 is CASSLLTGEVEAFF. The CDR3 coding sequence is TGTGCCAGCAGTTTACTTACAGGGGAGGTTGAAGCTTTCTTT.

The chain links TRBV5-1 to TRBJ2-2; 7 bases match TRBD1. With 3 bases clipped from V and 1 base from J, the junction kept 3 bases outside the gene matches. The length of the CDR3 is 15 residues. The germline V gene has CDR1 SGHRS and CDR2 YFSETQ. The CDR3 spells CASSSRQGNTGELFF. The CDR3 bases are TGCGCCAGCAGCTCTCGACAGGGGAACACCGGGGAGCTGTTTTTT.

The chain employs TRBV28 and TRBJ2-3; 8 bases are shared with TRBD2. Trimming cost V 5 bases and J 3 bases; bases outside gene matches: 10. This CDR3 comprises 16 residues. Germline values: CDR1 MDHEN, CDR2 SYDVKM. This chain's CDR3 is CASSEGGGRSTDTQYF. In nucleotides, the CDR3 is TGTGCCAGCAGTGAGGGCGGGGGGCGAAGTACAGATACGCAGTATTTT. Full variable domain (missing parts from reference TRBV28 and TRBJ2-3): DVKVTQSSRYLVKRTGEKVFLECVQDMDHENMFWYRQDPGLGLRLIYFSYDVKMKEKGDIPEGYSVSREKKERFSLILESASTNQTSMYLCASSEGGGRSTDTQYFGPGTRLTVL.

The rearrangement joins TRBV29-1 to TRBJ2-3; D not certain. This CDR3 has 14 residues. Germline V gene lookup returns CDR1 SQVTM and CDR2 ANQGSEA. Trimming removed 4 bases at V and 4 bases at J, with 15 bases between. CDR3 in DNA: TGCAGCGTTGCACGGTCCAACACAGCAGATACGCAGTATTTT. This codes for CSVARSNTADTQYF.

V is TRBV11-2 and J is TRBJ2-7; 7 bases are shared with TRBD2. The CDR3 spans 15 residues. Germline V gene lookup returns CDR1 SGHAT and CDR2 FQNNGV. Trimming at V came to 5 bases and at J to 5 bases, leaving 12 bases not matched to a gene. Written as DNA, the CDR3 is TGTGCCAGCAGCAAGAGGACTAGTCTACCCCACGAGCAGTACTTC. This sequence encodes CASSKRTSLPHEQYF.

V usage is TRBV19 and J usage is TRBJ1-5, with 9 bases lining up with TRBD1. Trimming removed 9 bases from V and 6 bases from J; junction bases left unmatched: 9. This CDR3 region has 14 residues. CDR1 and CDR2 (germline): LNHDA, SQIVND (reference sequence). This chain's CDR3 is CASRGQGGSQPQHF. DNA of the CDR3: TGTGCCAGCCGGGGACAGGGTGGTTCTCAGCCCCAGCATTTT. Variable domain in full (rest from reference TRBV19 and TRBJ1-5): DGGITQSPKYLFRKEGQNVTLSCEQNLNHDAMYWYRQDPGQGLRLIYYSQIVNDFQKGDIAEGYSVSREKKESFPLTVTSAQKNPTAFYLCASRGQGGSQPQHFGDGTRLSIL.

V is TRBV27 and J is TRBJ2-1; D might be TRBD2 (5 bases). With 0 bases removed from V and 7 bases from J, the gap between germline ends came to 10 bases. This CDR3 is built from 14 residues. Germline CDR1 reads MNHEY; CDR2 reads SMNVEV (reference sequence). CDR3 in DNA: TGTGCCAGCAGTTTATCAGGACGGAGGAATGAGCAGTTCTTC. Residues: CASSLSGRRNEQFF.

This chain links TRBV19 with TRBJ1-1; possible D gene TRBD1, 6 bases. The germline V and J ends were trimmed by 6 bases and 4 bases, with 18 bases remaining between them. The CDR3 consists of 15 residues. CDR1 is LNHDA and CDR2 is SQIVND in the germline V gene (reference sequence). CDR3 sequence reads: CASSLPQQGRTEAFF. CDR3 nucleotide sequence: TGTGCCAGTAGCCTTCCCCAACAGGGACGCACTGAAGCTTTCTTT.

The chain uses TRBV5-1 and TRBJ2-1; the match to TRBD1 covers 7 bases. Trimming removed 6 bases from V and 5 bases from J; junction bases left unmatched: 14. This CDR3 has 16 amino acids. CDR1 SGHRS and CDR2 YFSETQ come from the germline V gene. CDR3 sequence (DNA): TGCGCCAGCACCCAACTCACAGGGGTCGGGCACAATGAGCAGTTCTTC. It specifies CASTQLTGVGHNEQFF.

J is TRBJ2-3 and V is TRBV29-1, with D possibly matching TRBD1 (5 bases). CDR3 size: 12 residues. V was trimmed by 7 bases and J by 7 bases, leaving 15 bases between them. In germline, CDR1 is SQVTM, CDR2 ANQGSEA. DNA for the CDR3: TGCAGCGCCAGAACAGGTCCCAATACGCAGTATTTT. This gives the protein CSARTGPNTQYF.

The V gene is TRBV28, the J gene TRBJ1-1, with TRBD1 as a possible D gene (5 bases). Germline V gene data show CDR1 as MDHEN and CDR2 as SYDVKM. There are 14 residues in the CDR3. V was cut by 9 bases and J by 2 bases, with 16 bases left in between. DNA of the CDR3: TGTGCCAGAAGGTACGTGGGGGGAAACACTGAAGCTTTCTTT. Encoded protein: CARRYVGGNTEAFF.

The chain employs TRBV29-1 and TRBJ1-1, with D perhaps TRBD1 (5 bases). The CDR3 has 13 amino acids. V dropped 4 bases and J dropped 3 bases, with 12 bases sitting between them. Germline V lookup: CDR1 SQVTM, CDR2 ANQGSEA. In DNA form, the CDR3 reads TGCAGCGTTGGGCGGGGGTGGGACACTGAAGCTTTCTTT. This encodes CSVGRGWDTEAFF.

The rearrangement joins TRBV2 to TRBJ1-1; 8 bases are shared with TRBD1. The trim removed 1 base at V and 5 bases at J, leaving 6 bases unmatched. The CDR3 is 15 residues long. Germline V CDR1 and CDR2: SNHLY, FYNNEI. The DNA for the CDR3 is TGTGCCAGCAGTGAAGGTGGCAGGGGGCGAACTGAAGCTTTCTTT. It yields the protein CASSEGGRGRTEAFF.

The gene calls are TRBV6-5 and TRBJ2-7; possible D gene TRBD2, 5 bases. This CDR3 region has 14 residues. CDR1 is MNHEY and CDR2 is SVGAGI in the germline V gene. The ends were cut back, 2 bases at V and 1 base at J, with 9 bases in the middle. CDR3 residues: CASSYLTGSYEQYF. In nucleotides, the CDR3 is TGTGCCAGCAGTTACCTAACGGGGTCCTACGAGCAGTACTTC.

This chain joins TRBV30 and TRBJ1-4, with D perhaps matching TRBD1 (6 bases). In germline, CDR1 is GTSNPN, CDR2 SVGIG (reference sequence). The V end lost 1 base, the J end lost 2 bases, and 14 bases lay between the germline ends. This CDR3 is 16 amino acids long. Here the CDR3 DNA reads TGTGCCTGGAGTGATCGCAGGGGCCTCACTAATGAAAAACTGTTTTTT. It codes for CAWSDRRGLTNEKLFF.

The V call is TRBV11-3, the J call TRBJ2-1; 8 bases are shared with TRBD2. Germline loops: CDR1 SGHNT, CDR2 YENEEA. This CDR3 is built from 16 residues. The trim removed 2 bases at V and 2 bases at J, leaving 5 bases unmatched. CDR3 sequence reads: CASSLSVAGTYNEQFF. The DNA for the CDR3 is TGTGCCAGCAGCTTATCCGTAGCGGGAACCTACAATGAGCAGTTCTTC.

The chain recombines TRBV10-2 with TRBJ1-1; 7 positions agree with TRBD1. This CDR3 region has 15 residues. Germline V gives CDR1 WSHSY, CDR2 SAAADI. With V trimmed by 2 bases and J by 3 bases, 6 bases remained unmatched. CDR3 sequence (DNA): TGCGCCAGCAGTGAGCAGGGGGGAGACGACACTGAAGCTTTCTTT. This translates into CASSEQGGDDTEAFF.

The chain's CDR3 is CASSEAGVNEQFF. The CDR3 nucleotides read TGTGCCAGCAGTGAAGCGGGAGTCAATGAGCAGTTCTTC. The chain recombines TRBV6-1 with TRBJ2-1; a weak D match, TRBD2 (5 bases). Trimming removed 0 bases at V and 6 bases at J, with 6 bases between. The CDR3 covers 13 residues. Germline V CDR1 and CDR2: MNHNS, SASEGT.

The chain links TRBV11-1 to TRBJ2-5, with 7 bases aligning to TRBD1. J gave up 2 bases and V 3 bases, and 0 bases lay outside the gene matches. The CDR3 extends over 13 amino acids. CDR1 and CDR2 from the germline V gene are SGHAT and FQDESV (reference sequence). CDR3 protein: CASSLGQQETQYF. Here the CDR3 DNA reads TGTGCCAGCAGCTTGGGACAGCAAGAGACCCAGTACTTC.

This clone was recorded a few times. The chain is built from TRBV18 and TRBJ1-4; D call uncertain. The CDR3 consists of 12 residues. The germline CDR1 and CDR2 sequences are KGHSH and LQKENI. V was cut by 5 bases and J by 5 bases, with 6 bases left in between. Written as DNA, the CDR3 is TGTGCCAGCTCATCCCAGAATGAAAAACTGTTTTTT. It encodes CASSSQNEKLFF.

This clone appeared a single time. The genes are TRBV5-5 and TRBJ2-7; TRBD2 matches at 12 bases. This CDR3 region has 18 residues. Germline assignment: CDR1 SGHKS and CDR2 YYEKEE (reference sequence). J was trimmed by 0 bases and V by 2 bases; bases with no gene match: 9. The CDR3 DNA is TGTGCCAGCAGCTTAACACTAGCGGGAGGCCTAACCTCCTACGAGCAGTACTTC. Its protein is CASSLTLAGGLTSYEQYF.